This T cell receptor beta chain was sequenced in a study of shared T cell receptors in the human thymus. This CDR3 contains 18 residues. V gave up 5 bases and J gave up 5 bases; unmatched junction bases: 18. Germline V CDR1 and CDR2: LGHNA, YSLEER. The assay was immunoSEQ multiplex PCR, and TCRdb's table has in-frame clones only and misses some. The data show 700,000 or so clones, 80% to 90% seen once. These same records also appear under a second study, on human thymus T cells. That source notes: All donors were healthy Finnish infants who were undergoing corrective surgery to treat congenital heart defects. From resections taken during corrective heart surgery, the thymus tissue was obtained. Blood and thymic repertoires both appeared biased in V and J gene usage. Related research described thymic repertoires that were highly overlapping among unrelated individuals.

The receptor comes from a girl under two years old with a congenital heart defect. Sequenced: thymocytes. The genes are TRBV4-3 and TRBJ2-7; TRBD2 aligns across 10 bases. The DNA for the CDR3 is TGCGCCAGCAGCGAAGCCCCTTTTACTAGCGGGACCTTTGACGAGCAGTACTTC. Its protein product is CASSEAPFTSGTFDEQYF.